These 30 T cell receptor beta chains came from one sample sequenced in a study of Tregs in tolerant kidney transplant recipients. Method: immunoSEQ multiplex PCR; TCRdb's copy keeps in-frame clones and lacks some. The data show roughly 80,000 clones, roughly 98% seen once. Sample: CD4+ T cells from blood, taken before the transplant. Receptor source: a human donor who received a combined kidney and bone marrow transplant.

The rearrangement joins TRBV28 to TRBJ1-5; 9 bases are shared with TRBD1. The CDR3 runs 13 residues. With 4 bases clipped from V and 8 bases from J, the junction kept 3 bases outside the gene matches. Germline CDR1 is MDHEN and CDR2 is SYDVKM. The CDR3 is CASSSRQGEPQHF. CDR3 bases: TGTGCCAGCAGTTCTCGACAGGGGGAGCCCCAGCATTTT.

This chain connects TRBV5-1 to TRBJ1-4; 12 bases agree with TRBD1. This CDR3 has 18 amino acids. With 4 bases clipped from V and 8 bases from J, the junction kept 15 bases outside the gene matches. CDR1 is SGHRS and CDR2 is YFSETQ in the germline V gene. The CDR3 coding sequence is TGCGCCAGCAGCCGGAACCGGGACAGGGGGCGTGTAGAAGAAAAACTGTTTTTT. It translates to CASSRNRDRGRVEEKLFF.

This rearrangement joins TRBV27 to TRBJ2-3; weak D call: TRBD2 (6 bases). The CDR3 runs to 16 residues. V was cut by 6 bases and J by 3 bases, with 19 bases left in between. The germline V gene has CDR1 MNHEY and CDR2 SMNVEV (reference sequence). The CDR3 DNA reads TGTGCCAGCAGGCGAAAAGGGACTCCCGGTACAGATACGCAGTATTTT. Translating it yields CASRRKGTPGTDTQYF.

V is TRBV9 and J is TRBJ2-5, with D tentatively TRBD2 (5 bases). V was shortened by 4 bases and J by 1 base, with 14 bases between the two germline ends. In germline, CDR1 is SGDLS, CDR2 YYNGEE. This CDR3 has 15 amino acids. The CDR3 reads CASSRAPTIQETQYF. In nucleotides, the CDR3 is TGTGCCAGCAGCCGCGCGCCGACTATCCAAGAGACCCAGTACTTC.

This clone appeared once. This chain uses TRBV19 with TRBJ1-2, with 7 bases aligning to TRBD1. Germline V gives CDR1 LNHDA, CDR2 SQIVND (reference sequence). The V gene end was trimmed by 5 bases and the J gene end by 6 bases; junction bases not matched to a gene: 15. The CDR3 is 16 amino acids. CDR3 nucleotide sequence: TGTGCCAGTAGTTCCAATGCTAAGGGGGCCGTAGATGGCTACACCTTC. It encodes CASSSNAKGAVDGYTF.

The chain uses TRBV11-2 and TRBJ2-5; D not certain. CDR3 length equals 14 residues. V lost 0 bases and J lost 1, with 6 bases in between. The V gene's germline CDR1 is SGHAT and CDR2 FQNNGV. The CDR3 reads CASSLDNFQETQYF. The DNA of the CDR3 is TGTGCCAGCAGCTTAGATAACTTCCAAGAGACCCAGTACTTC.

The chain couples TRBV7-6 to TRBJ2-7; 9 positions match TRBD1. The germline CDR1 and CDR2 sequences are SGHVS and FNYEAQ. CDR3 length equals 13 residues. The J segment lost 6 bases and the V segment lost 4 bases, leaving 4 bases of the junction unmatched. This chain's CDR3 is CASSYRGRGEQYF. Written as DNA, the CDR3 is TGTGCCAGCAGCTACAGGGGGCGCGGCGAGCAGTACTTC.

The CDR3: CASSVASGGYNEQFF. As DNA, the CDR3 is TGTGCCAGCAGCGTAGCCAGCGGGGGGTACAATGAGCAGTTCTTC. The chain carries TRBV9 and TRBJ2-1, with 9 nucleotides matching TRBD2. Germline trimming cut 0 bases from V and 4 bases from J; bases unmatched to any gene: 2. The CDR3 is made up of 15 amino acids. Germline CDR1 SGDLS, CDR2 YYNGEE. Full variable domain (missing parts from reference TRBV9 and TRBJ2-1): DSGVTQTPKHLITATGQRVTLRCSPRSGDLSVYWYQQSLDQGLQFLIQYYNGEERAKGNILERFSAQQFPDLHSELNLSSLELGDSALYFCASSVASGGYNEQFFGPGTRLTVL.

V gene TRBV30 combines with J gene TRBJ2-7; 7 bases map to TRBD1. Losses at the gene ends were 2 bases for V and 3 bases for J; bases not matched to a gene: 19. This CDR3 is built from 18 residues. The germline gives CDR1 GTSNPN, CDR2 SVGIG (reference sequence). The CDR3 here is CAWSLGGLARTGFYEQYF. The CDR3 DNA sequence: TGTGCCTGGAGTCTTGGCGGCTTGGCACGGACAGGATTCTACGAGCAGTACTTC. Full variable domain (remainder filled in from reference TRBV30 and TRBJ2-7): SQTIHQWPATLVQPVGSPLSLECTVEGTSNPNLYWYRQAAGRGLQLLFYSVGIGQISSEVPQNLSASRPQDRQFILSSKKLLLSDSGFYLCAWSLGGLARTGFYEQYFGPGTRLTVT.

The V call is TRBV11-1, the J call TRBJ1-1, with D possibly being TRBD1 (6 bases). This CDR3 is 12 amino acids long. Germline V gene data show CDR1 as SGHAT and CDR2 as FQDESV (reference sequence). V lost 1 base to trimming and J lost 11 bases, with 11 bases between them. The CDR3 DNA follows: TGTGCCAGCAGCTTAGACAGGGCGTACGCTTTCTTT. Translated: CASSLDRAYAFF.

This chain connects TRBV5-1 to TRBJ2-1; D is uncertain. This CDR3 region has 16 residues. Germline values: CDR1 SGHRS, CDR2 YFSETQ. The ends were cut back, 0 bases at V and 0 bases at J, with 10 bases in the middle. The CDR3 sequence: CASSLAQPSSYNEQFF. DNA for the CDR3: TGCGCCAGCAGCTTGGCACAGCCCAGCTCCTACAATGAGCAGTTCTTC.

The genes are TRBV2 and TRBJ1-5; no clear D gene. The germline CDR1 and CDR2 sequences are SNHLY and FYNNEI. CDR3 length equals 11 residues. V was trimmed by 5 bases and J by 4 bases, leaving 3 bases between them. In DNA, the CDR3 is TGTGCCAGCAGTCTAAATCAGCCCCAGCATTTT. As protein: CASSLNQPQHF. Full variable domain (rest looked up from reference TRBV2 and TRBJ1-5): EPEVTQTPSHQVTQMGQEVILRCVPISNHLYFYWYRQILGQKVEFLVSFYNNEISEKSEIFDDQFSVERPDGSNFTLKIRSTKLEDSAMYFCASSLNQPQHFGDGTRLSIL.

This clone was counted a few times. This chain links TRBV2 with TRBJ1-6; D perhaps matches TRBD1 (5 bases). CDR1 and CDR2 from the germline V gene are SNHLY and FYNNEI. The V gene lost 6 bases and the J gene lost 7 bases, with 10 bases spanning the gap. This CDR3 has 13 amino acids. In nucleotides, the CDR3 is TGTGCCAGCAGCAGACAGACGAATTCACCCCTCCACTTT. Its protein product is CASSRQTNSPLHF.

The chain combines TRBV18 with TRBJ1-4, with D possibly TRBD1 on 6 matching bases. CDR1 is KGHSH and CDR2 is LQKENI in the germline V gene. The CDR3 loop spans 16 amino acids. Trimming shortened V by 4 bases and J by 8 bases, and 20 bases separated the two germline ends. In DNA form, the CDR3 reads TGTGCCAGCTCACAACGGAAACAGGGTTTGTACGAAAAACTGTTTTTT. Its protein product is CASSQRKQGLYEKLFF. The complete variable domain, with remaining parts taken from reference TRBV18 and TRBJ1-4, reads NAGVMQNPRHLVRRRGQEARLRCSPMKGHSHVYWYRQLPEEGLKFMVYLQKENIIDESGMPKERFSAEFPKEGPSILRIQQVVRGDSAAYFCASSQRKQGLYEKLFFGSGTQLSVL.

The J gene is TRBJ2-5, the V gene TRBV9; 7 bases are a match to TRBD1. With V trimmed by 4 bases and J by 4 bases, 7 bases remained unmatched. Germline V gives CDR1 SGDLS, CDR2 YYNGEE. The CDR3 loop spans 14 amino acids. The CDR3 here is CASSNDRVGETQYF. DNA of the CDR3: TGTGCCAGCAGCAACGACAGGGTAGGAGAGACCCAGTACTTC.

The chain combines TRBV4-1 with TRBJ1-2, with D perhaps TRBD1 (5 bases). The CDR3 contains 12 residues. Trimming removed 0 bases from V and 8 bases from J, with 7 bases in between. Per germline, CDR1 MGHRA and CDR2 YSYEKL. The DNA for the CDR3 is TGCGCCAGCAGCCAAGATCAGGGCGGCTACACCTTC. The encoded protein is CASSQDQGGYTF.

The chain uses TRBV7-2 and TRBJ2-5; D perhaps matches TRBD2 (5 bases). Germline lookup yields CDR1 SGHTA and CDR2 FQGNSA. V shed 5 bases and J shed 1 base, with 14 bases lying between them. The CDR3 contains 15 residues. The CDR3 protein is CASSPQRTPQETQYF. CDR3 nucleotide sequence: TGTGCCAGCAGCCCTCAGCGGACCCCCCAAGAGACCCAGTACTTC.

This chain links TRBV9 with TRBJ2-1; TRBD1 matches at 11 bases. With V trimmed by 4 bases and J by 7 bases, 7 bases remained unmatched. CDR3 length equals 15 residues. Germline CDR1 SGDLS, CDR2 YYNGEE. CDR3 in amino acids: CASSRTGGYINEQFF. CDR3 DNA: TGTGCCAGCAGCCGGACAGGGGGCTATATAAATGAGCAGTTCTTC.

This chain connects TRBV27 to TRBJ2-7; no definite D call. The CDR3 has 11 amino acids. The germline gives CDR1 MNHEY, CDR2 SMNVEV (reference sequence). Trimming pared 4 bases from V and 1 base from J, leaving 2 bases between. This chain's CDR3 is CASSSSYEQYF. DNA of the CDR3: TGTGCCAGCAGTTCTTCCTACGAGCAGTACTTC.

The V gene is TRBV7-8, the J gene TRBJ2-3; D is unresolved. V was trimmed by 2 bases and J by 3 bases, leaving 6 bases between them. CDR3 length equals 13 residues. The germline gives CDR1 SGHVS, CDR2 FQNEAQ. CDR3 nucleotide sequence: TGTGCCAGCAGCTTATATCGGACAGATACGCAGTATTTT. Amino acids: CASSLYRTDTQYF. The full variable domain, completed using reference TRBV7-8 and TRBJ2-3, is GAGVSQSPRYKVAKRGQDVALRCDPISGHVSLFWYQQALGQGPEFLTYFQNEAQLDKSGLPSDRFFAERPEGSVSTLKIQRTQQEDSAVYLCASSLYRTDTQYFGPGTRLTVL.

CDR3 DNA: TGTGCCAGCAGTTTACTCGGGACCCAGTACTTC. Its translation is CASSLLGTQYF. This chain links TRBV27 with TRBJ2-5, with unresolved D. V was cut by 2 bases and J by 7 bases, with 5 bases left in between. There are 11 residues in the CDR3. Germline CDR1 and CDR2: MNHEY and SMNVEV (reference sequence).

The chain is built from TRBV5-1 and TRBJ1-6; 8 nucleotides match TRBD1. There are 15 residues in the CDR3. Germline CDR1 SGHRS, CDR2 YFSETQ. Unmatched junction bases numbered 11, after V lost 6 bases and J lost 9 bases. CDR3 in amino acids: CASKSSGTGASPLHF. The CDR3 DNA is TGCGCCAGCAAAAGTTCGGGGACAGGAGCTTCACCCCTCCACTTT.

The chain employs TRBV5-4 and TRBJ1-4; D uncertain. V lost 0 bases, J lost 12 bases, and 12 bases lay in between. This CDR3 has 13 amino acids. The V gene's germline CDR1 is SGHNT and CDR2 YYREEE (reference sequence). The CDR3, as DNA: TGTGCCAGCAGCTTGGAGCGGGGTAGAGAACTGTTTTTT. As protein: CASSLERGRELFF.

This clone was counted between two and nine times. The J gene is TRBJ2-7, the V gene TRBV7-9; the D gene is possibly TRBD2 (7 bases). This CDR3 is built from 13 residues. Per the germline V gene, CDR1 is SEHNR and CDR2 is FQNEAQ (reference sequence). Trimming took off 5 bases at V and 4 bases at J, with 12 bases between the two ends. The CDR3 reads CASSPRGAYEQYF. In DNA, the CDR3 is TGTGCCAGCAGCCCCCGGGGGGCTTACGAGCAGTACTTC.

This sequence joins TRBV5-1 and TRBJ2-3; D might be TRBD2 (6 bases). The germline V and J ends were trimmed by 2 bases and 1 base, with 8 bases remaining between them. The CDR3 consists of 14 residues. CDR1 SGHRS and CDR2 YFSETQ come from the germline V gene. The CDR3 DNA sequence: TGCGCCAGCAGCTTTAGCGGCCGCACAGATACGCAGTATTTT. As protein: CASSFSGRTDTQYF.

This clone was counted a few times. The chain carries TRBV28 and TRBJ2-5; weak D call: TRBD1 (7 bases). Germline CDR1 MDHEN, CDR2 SYDVKM. The CDR3 runs to 15 residues. Deletions cut 6 bases from V and 5 bases from J, with 19 bases between. CDR3 DNA: TGTGCCAGCAGCCATCTCGCACAGGGGAGGGAGACCCAGTACTTC. It specifies CASSHLAQGRETQYF.

The CDR3 bases are TGCGCCAGCAGCTTGAGTTTGGGGGGAGAGACCCAGTACTTC. It codes for CASSLSLGGETQYF. The chain employs TRBV5-1 and TRBJ2-5; a possible D gene is TRBD2 (6 bases). The CDR3 spans 14 residues. V dropped 1 base and J dropped 4 bases, with 11 bases sitting between them. CDR1 is SGHRS, CDR2 YFSETQ, per germline.

The chain is built from TRBV6-1 and TRBJ2-1; the D gene is possibly TRBD1 (6 bases). Germline CDR1 MNHNS, CDR2 SASEGT. This CDR3 is 18 amino acids long. V was cut by 3 bases and J by 4 bases, with 22 bases left in between. The DNA of the CDR3 is TGTGCCAGCAGTGAGAGGATGCTTATCACAGGGCCTTACAATGAGCAGTTCTTC. Amino acid sequence: CASSERMLITGPYNEQFF.

V and J are TRBV5-4 and TRBJ2-1, with TRBD1 matching 9 bases. The CDR3 spans 15 residues. Germline V gives CDR1 SGHNT, CDR2 YYREEE (reference sequence). V was pared by 2 bases and J by 3 bases, with 3 bases of the junction left unmatched. This CDR3 is CASSFRDRVYNEQFF. For the CDR3, the DNA is TGTGCCAGCAGCTTCCGGGACAGGGTCTACAATGAGCAGTTCTTC.

The chain uses TRBV5-5 and TRBJ2-7; the D gene is possibly TRBD1 (6 bases). Germline lookup yields CDR1 SGHKS and CDR2 YYEKEE (reference sequence). The V gene lost 3 bases and the J gene lost 4 bases, with 11 bases spanning the gap. This CDR3 comprises 13 residues. CDR3 residues: CASSWEQGYEQYF. Written as DNA, the CDR3 is TGTGCCAGCAGCTGGGAACAGGGATACGAGCAGTACTTC.